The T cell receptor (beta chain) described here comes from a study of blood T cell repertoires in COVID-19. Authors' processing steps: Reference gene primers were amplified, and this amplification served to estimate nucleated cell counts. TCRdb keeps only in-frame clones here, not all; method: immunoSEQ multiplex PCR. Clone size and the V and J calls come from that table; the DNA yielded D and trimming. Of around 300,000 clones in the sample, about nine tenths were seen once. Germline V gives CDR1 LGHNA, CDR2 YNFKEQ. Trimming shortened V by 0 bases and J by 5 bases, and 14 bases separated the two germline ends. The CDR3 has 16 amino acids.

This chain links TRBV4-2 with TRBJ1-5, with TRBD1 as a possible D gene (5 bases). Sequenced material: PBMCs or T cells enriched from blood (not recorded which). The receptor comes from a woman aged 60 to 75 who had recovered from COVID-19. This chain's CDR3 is CASSQDYARADQPQHF. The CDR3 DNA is TGTGCCAGCAGCCAAGATTACGCCAGGGCGGATCAGCCCCAGCATTTT.